This T cell receptor beta chain was sequenced in a study of T cell responses to AZD1222 COVID-19 vaccine. Study-level results: Along spike, vaccine-associated CD4 TCRs were found throughout, with dominance at 160-218 and 743-854. Spike-specific TCRs gained breadth and depth after people received two AZD1222 doses.

There are 15 residues in the CDR3. Trimming stripped 1 base from V and 0 bases from J, with 7 bases between. Germline CDR1 SEHNR, CDR2 FQNEAQ (reference sequence). Generated by immunoSEQ multiplex PCR, the TCRdb table keeps only in-frame clones and is missing some. The sample consists of about 55,000 clones, about 85% of them appearing once. With respect to this clone: What it binds is unknown.

The sequenced sample was peripheral blood, obtained on day 0 of AZD1222 vaccination. This sequence was found in an adult in good health. The chain recombines TRBV7-9 with TRBJ1-5; D gene unclear. CDR3 loop: CASSLGQNSNQPQHF. CDR3 nucleotides: TGTGCCAGCAGCTTAGGTCAGAATAGCAATCAGCCCCAGCATTTT.